These 21 T cell receptor beta chains were sequenced from one sample in a study of CD8+CD57+ T cells in acquired aplastic anemia. TCR beta VDJ combinations and CDR3 sequences were profiled from genomic DNA. TCRdb independently ran MiXCR on the reads; one entry per CDR3 protein. Of 150,000 or so distinct CDR3 sequences listed, around 47% are singletons. Flow cytometry had shown expanded CD8+CD57+ cells in the patients chosen for sequencing. The material sequenced was sorted CD4+, CD8+, or CD8+CD57+ T cells (not recorded which) from PBMCs. The receptors here all came from a human donor with aplastic anemia.

The sample holds one count of this clonotype. The rearrangement uses TRBV14 and TRBJ2-7; D unresolved. Germline V gene lookup returns CDR1 SGHDN and CDR2 FVKESK. This CDR3 is built from 12 residues. Trimming removed 5 bases from V and 3 bases from J, with 8 bases in between. CDR3: CASSLLFYEQYF. CDR3 DNA sequence: TGTGCCAGCAGCTTGTTATTCTACGAGCAGTACTTC. Looking up the rest from reference TRBV14 and TRBJ2-7 gives the full variable domain: EAGVTQFPSHSVIEKGQTVTLRCDPISGHDNLYWYRRVMGKEIKFLLHFVKESKQDESGMPNNRFLAERTGGTYSTLKVQPAELEDSGVYFCASSLLFYEQYFGPGTRLTVT.

This clonotype was observed a single time. The CDR3, as DNA: TGTGCCAGCAGTCCCGAGGGTTTCACTGAAGCTTTCTTT. Translated, it gives CASSPEGFTEAFF. J is TRBJ1-1 and V is TRBV6-2 or TRBV6-3, with unresolved D. Germline V gene lookup returns CDR1 MNHEY and CDR2 SVGEGT. Trimming stripped 5 bases from V and 4 bases from J, with 11 bases between. CDR3 size: 13 residues.

As regards this clonotype: A single base separates this from a much larger clone, so it may be a read error. The chain links TRBV6-1 to TRBJ1-2, with D uncertain. The CDR3 is 14 amino acids. Germline V CDR1 and CDR2: MNHNS, SASEGT. V lost 5 bases and J lost 4, with 14 bases in between. CDR3 region: CASSQDGVGYGYTF. The CDR3 bases are TGTGCCAGCAGTCAAGATGGGGTCGGCTATGGCTACACCTTC.

The gene calls are TRBV15 and TRBJ1-1, with D maybe TRBD1 (5 bases). Germline CDR1 and CDR2: LNHNV and YYDKDF (reference sequence). The CDR3 runs to 14 residues. Trimming took off 1 base at V and 10 bases at J, with 16 bases between the two ends. The CDR3 sequence: CATSRGRDSHGAFF. CDR3 sequence (DNA): TGTGCCACCAGCAGAGGACGGGACTCCCACGGAGCTTTCTTT.

The chain links TRBV2 to TRBJ1-2; D gene ambiguous. V lost 2 bases, J lost 5 bases, and 6 bases lay in between. Germline V gene sequence: CDR1 SNHLY, CDR2 FYNNEI. CDR3 length: 12 amino acids. The CDR3 reads CASSEPVYGYTF. The CDR3 bases are TGTGCCAGCAGTGAACCTGTTTATGGCTACACCTTC.

This clonotype was found a few times. The chain uses TRBV19 and TRBJ1-1; no definite D call. Looked up from germline, CDR1 is LNHDA and CDR2 is SQIVND (reference sequence). Trimming stripped 8 bases from V and 7 bases from J, with 8 bases between. The CDR3 is 10 residues long. The chain's CDR3 is CASYQSEAFF. CDR3 DNA: TGTGCCAGTTACCAGAGTGAAGCTTTCTTT. The whole variable domain, filled in from reference TRBV19 and TRBJ1-1, reads DGGITQSPKYLFRKEGQNVTLSCEQNLNHDAMYWYRQDPGQGLRLIYYSQIVNDFQKGDIAEGYSVSREKKESFPLTVTSAQKNPTAFYLCASYQSEAFFGQGTRLTVV.

Ten or more counts support this clonotype. This sequence joins TRBV11-3 and TRBJ1-2; TRBD1 aligns across 9 bases. V lost 4 bases and J lost 4; bases outside the gene matches: 7. From germline, CDR1 is SGHNT and CDR2 YENEEA. The CDR3 runs 15 residues. CDR3 region: CASSSSGQGTYGYTF. DNA of the CDR3: TGTGCCAGCAGCTCCTCGGGACAGGGAACCTATGGCTACACCTTC. Full variable domain (outside the CDR3, taken from reference TRBV11-3 and TRBJ1-2): EAGVVQSPRYKIIEKKQPVAFWCNPISGHNTLYWYLQNLGQGPELLIRYENEEAVDDSQLPKDRFSAERLKGVDSTLKIQPAELGDSAVYLCASSSSGQGTYGYTFGSGTRLTVV.

The table lists this clonotype with many counts. V is TRBV7-3 and J is TRBJ2-7; 8 bases match TRBD2. This CDR3 comprises 19 residues. J was trimmed by 2 bases and V by 1 base; bases with no gene match: 16. The germline V gene has CDR1 SGHTA and CDR2 FQGTGA. The CDR3 region has the DNA TGTGCCAGCAGCTTAAGGCCCTCTAGCGGGCCTACGAGTACCTACGAGCAGTACTTC. It translates to CASSLRPSSGPTSTYEQYF.

This clonotype was counted many times. The rearrangement links TRBV7-9 to TRBJ2-5; TRBD2 matches at 7 bases. The ends lost 1 base at V and 1 base at J; junction bases unmatched: 6. The CDR3 has 16 amino acids. The germline V gene encodes CDR1 SEHNR and CDR2 FQNEAQ (reference sequence). The CDR3 DNA follows: TGTGCCAGCAGCTTAGGCGCGGGAGCAGCCCAAGAGACCCAGTACTTC. It is translated as CASSLGAGAAQETQYF.

J is TRBJ2-1 and V is TRBV24-1, with 8 bases that match TRBD2. V was clipped by 9 bases and J by 11 bases; unmatched bases: 17. CDR3 length: 15 amino acids. Per germline, CDR1 KGHDR and CDR2 SFDVKD. In DNA, the CDR3 is TGTGCCACCCGGGGGGGGGATGGGGTATCCAGCCAGCAGTTCTTC. Translated: CATRGGDGVSSQQFF.

This clonotype was counted at least ten times. This chain uses TRBV7-2 with TRBJ2-2; 7 bases are a match to TRBD2. After removal of 1 base from V and 4 bases from J, the junction contained 6 bases not matched to a gene. The CDR3 is 16 amino acids. Germline V gives CDR1 SGHTA, CDR2 FQGNSA. CDR3 bases: TGTGCCAGCAGCTTAGTTGGGGGGGGTAGCACCGGGGAGCTGTTTTTT. Protein product: CASSLVGGGSTGELFF.

This clonotype was recorded at least ten times. This chain uses TRBV6-2 or TRBV6-3 with TRBJ2-3; 8 nucleotides agree with TRBD1. The CDR3 is 15 residues long. The junction had 12 bases not matched to a gene; V was cut back by 6 bases and J by 7 bases. Germline values: CDR1 MNHEY, CDR2 SVGEGT. The CDR3 reads CASSRAGGTTYTQYF. In DNA, the CDR3 is TGTGCCAGCAGCCGAGCAGGGGGCACCACTTATACGCAGTATTTT.

The J gene is TRBJ1-1, the V gene TRBV24-1, with D maybe TRBD1 (5 bases). The germline gives CDR1 KGHDR, CDR2 SFDVKD. Trimming removed 4 bases at V and 5 bases at J, with 13 bases between. The CDR3 is 14 amino acids. Here the CDR3 reads CATSDPGTGTEAFF. For the CDR3, the DNA is TGTGCCACCAGTGACCCCGGGACGGGAACTGAAGCTTTCTTT.

The chain has TRBV25-1 and TRBJ2-3; 10 bases agree with TRBD2. The trim removed 4 bases at V and 3 bases at J, leaving 1 base unmatched. There are 14 residues in the CDR3. Germline V gene data show CDR1 as MGHDK and CDR2 as SYGVNS. CDR3 sequence: CASSGTSGTDTQYF. CDR3 sequence (DNA): TGTGCCAGCAGTGGGACTAGCGGTACAGATACGCAGTATTTT.

This clonotype was observed a single time. The chain employs TRBV5-1 and TRBJ2-1, with D tentatively TRBD1 or TRBD2 (5 bases each). Per the germline V gene, CDR1 is SGHRS and CDR2 is YFSETQ. The CDR3 extends over 16 amino acids. Trimming left V 3 bases short and J 5 bases short, with 18 bases between. The CDR3 DNA reads TGCGCCAGCAGCTCCGGGGCGCAGGCGATAGACAATGAGCAGTTCTTC. Protein product: CASSSGAQAIDNEQFF.

Of note for this clonotype: Relative to the germline gene, one junction end is altered; a read error may explain this. This sequence joins TRBV19 and TRBJ2-5, with D maybe TRBD2 (7 bases). Germline CDR1 and CDR2: LNHDA and SQIVND (reference sequence). The CDR3 is 17 residues long. The CDR3 sequence is CASSIRGALAFPETLYF. CDR3 sequence (DNA): TGTGCCAGTAGTATCCGGGGGGCCCTAGCGTTTCCCGAGACCCTGTACTTC. The variable domain in full, completed from reference TRBV19 and TRBJ2-5, reads DGGITQSPKYLFRKEGQNVTLSCEQNLNHDAMYWYRQDPGQGLRLIYYSQIVNDFQKGDIAEGYSVSREKKESFPLTVTSAQKNPTAFYLCASSIRGALAFPETLYFGPGTRLLVL.

Worth noting for this clonotype: A junction boundary mismatches the germline segment, possibly from a read error. J is TRBJ1-5 and V is TRBV19; the D is unclear. The CDR3 is 16 residues long. Germline CDR1 is LNHDA and CDR2 is SQIVND (reference sequence). In DNA form, the CDR3 reads TGTGCCAGCAGTACCCATATGTCAAATAGTAATCAGCCCCAGCATTTT. It yields the protein CASSTHMSNSNQPQHF.

Only a few counts were recorded for this clonotype. The chain joins TRBV7-9 to TRBJ1-1, with D perhaps matching TRBD1 (6 bases). This CDR3 is built from 11 residues. From germline, CDR1 is SEHNR and CDR2 FQNEAQ (reference sequence). The CDR3 DNA follows: TGTGTAGGGGGGTCAAACACTGAAGCTTTCTTT. Translation: CVGGSNTEAFF.

The chain combines TRBV15 with TRBJ2-7; TRBD1 aligns across 7 bases. Per germline, CDR1 LNHNV and CDR2 YYDKDF (reference sequence). After removal of 1 base from V and 5 bases from J, the junction contained 5 bases not matched to a gene. There are 14 residues in the CDR3. CDR3 protein: CATSRGQGTNEQYF. The CDR3 region has the DNA TGTGCCACCAGCAGAGGACAGGGTACCAACGAGCAGTACTTC.

The genes are TRBV6-5 and TRBJ2-1; 8 bases agree with TRBD2. The CDR3 runs to 16 residues. From germline, CDR1 is MNHEY and CDR2 SVGAGI. The V segment lost 2 bases and the J segment 7 bases; nucleotides outside the gene matches: 10. The DNA of the CDR3 is TGTGCCAGCAGTTACAAACCCGGGAGGGCCAGGAATGAGCAGTTCTTC. It specifies CASSYKPGRARNEQFF.

The chain couples TRBV7-2 to TRBJ2-7; D call uncertain. This CDR3 spans 12 amino acids. V was shortened by 3 bases and J by 6 bases, with 9 bases between the two germline ends. Germline CDR1 and CDR2: SGHTA and FQGNSA. The CDR3 spells CASSLLVFEQYF. Here the CDR3 DNA reads TGTGCCAGCAGCTTGCTGGTTTTCGAGCAGTACTTC.